This passage covers 30 T cell receptor beta chains from one sample sequenced in a study of OX40 agonist ivuxolimab in advanced cancers. Measured with immunoSEQ multiplex PCR; TCRdb has only the in-frame clones, and not every one. Of tens of thousands of clones in the sample, 90% were seen once. The specimen comprised CD4+ or CD8+ T cells sorted from blood, sampled in a trial of the OX40 agonist ivuxolimab. The receptors shown here come from an adult with an advanced solid tumor such as melanoma, head and neck, liver or kidney cancer.

J is TRBJ2-6 and V is TRBV5-1; D is unclear. The CDR3 is made up of 15 amino acids. V gave up 7 bases and J gave up 1 base, with 12 bases separating them. Germline V gene lookup returns CDR1 SGHRS and CDR2 YFSETQ. CDR3 protein: CASVPRPSGANVLTF. The CDR3 nucleotides are TGCGCCAGCGTCCCCCGGCCGTCTGGGGCCAACGTCCTGACTTTC.

The V and J genes are TRBV6-6 and TRBJ2-7; possibly TRBD1 for D (5 bases). Germline CDR1 MNHNY, CDR2 SVGAGI (reference sequence). The V and J ends lost 0 bases and 5 bases respectively, with 8 bases between them. The CDR3 is 13 amino acids. Here the CDR3 reads CASSYSRGDEQYF. The CDR3 nucleotides are TGTGCCAGCAGTTACTCAAGGGGCGACGAGCAGTACTTC.

The rearrangement joins TRBV7-9 to TRBJ1-2, with D unclear. This CDR3 is 14 amino acids long. CDR1 is SEHNR, CDR2 FQNEAQ, per germline (reference sequence). V was cut by 6 bases and J by 4 bases, with 15 bases left in between. The chain's CDR3 is CASSPAGLFYGYTF. The CDR3 DNA reads as TGTGCCAGCAGTCCGGCAGGACTATTCTATGGCTACACCTTC.

The V gene is TRBV7-3, the J gene TRBJ2-1, with 12 nucleotides matching TRBD2. Germline loops: CDR1 SGHTA, CDR2 FQGTGA. This CDR3 region has 16 residues. The ends lost 4 bases at V and 9 bases at J; junction bases unmatched: 10. CDR3 protein: CASSSITSGRSGEQFF. CDR3 coding DNA: TGTGCCAGCAGCTCAATCACTAGCGGGAGGTCGGGTGAGCAGTTCTTC.

This clone was seen only once. This same CDR3 is encoded by further DNA sequences in the sample. The CDR3 nucleotides read TGCGCCAGCAGCCAGGGGGGGAACACTGAAGCTTTCTTT. Its translation is CASSQGGNTEAFF. V gene TRBV4-1 combines with J gene TRBJ1-1; a possible D gene is TRBD1 (5 bases). Germline CDR1 reads MGHRA; CDR2 reads YSYEKL. The CDR3 length is 13 residues. Trimming took off 3 bases at V and 1 base at J, with 6 bases between the two ends.

The chain couples TRBV27 to TRBJ1-1; D is unresolved. In germline, CDR1 is MNHEY, CDR2 SMNVEV (reference sequence). With 6 bases removed from V and 5 bases from J, the gap between germline ends came to 16 bases. This CDR3 region has 14 residues. The CDR3 bases are TGTGCCAGCAGGACATACGGTTTGACTACTGAAGCTTTCTTT. Its translation is CASRTYGLTTEAFF.

The chain carries TRBV6-4 and TRBJ1-6; D is unclear. CDR3 length: 12 residues. The V end lost 7 bases, the J end lost 7 bases, and 8 bases lay between the germline ends. Germline lookup yields CDR1 MRHNA and CDR2 SNTAGT. In DNA form, the CDR3 reads TGTGCCAGCACCCCCCGGAATTCACCCCTCCACTTT. Its translation: CASTPRNSPLHF.

This rearrangement joins TRBV28 to TRBJ2-7, with D possibly being TRBD2 (6 bases). CDR3 length: 14 amino acids. Germline CDR1 is MDHEN and CDR2 is SYDVKM. The V end lost 3 bases, the J end lost 3 bases, and 12 bases lay between the germline ends. The CDR3 DNA follows: TGTGCCAGCAGTTTCTCCGGGGGTGGCTACGAGCAGTACTTC. It translates to CASSFSGGGYEQYF.

The chain carries TRBV4-2 and TRBJ2-1, with 10 bases fitting TRBD2. V shed 3 bases, J shed 3 bases, and the junction held 2 bases outside the gene matches. The CDR3 runs 15 residues. In germline, CDR1 is LGHNA, CDR2 YNFKEQ. CDR3 region: CASSHLAGDYNEQFF. DNA of the CDR3: TGTGCCAGCAGCCACCTAGCGGGGGACTACAATGAGCAGTTCTTC.

This sequence joins TRBV5-8 and TRBJ2-7, with D possibly being TRBD1 or TRBD2 (5 bases each). This CDR3 is 15 amino acids long. The germline CDR1 and CDR2 sequences are SGHTS and YDEGEE. With 4 bases removed from V and 2 bases from J, the gap between germline ends came to 16 bases. This chain's CDR3 is CASSPGRITPYEQYF. In DNA form, the CDR3 reads TGTGCCAGCAGCCCGGGACGTATAACGCCCTACGAGCAGTACTTC.

Worth noting for this clone: The sample holds other DNA sequences that translate to the same CDR3. This sequence joins TRBV27 and TRBJ1-5; no definite D call. The V gene lost 5 bases and the J gene lost 7 bases, with 15 bases spanning the gap. Germline V gene sequence: CDR1 MNHEY, CDR2 SMNVEV (reference sequence). This CDR3 comprises 14 residues. The CDR3 DNA sequence: TGTGCCAGCAGTCGGGATCCCGAGGCACAGCCCCAGCATTTT. The encoded protein is CASSRDPEAQPQHF.

The genes are TRBV5-6 and TRBJ2-7; 10 bases align to TRBD2. The CDR3 totals 15 residues. From germline, CDR1 is SGHDT and CDR2 YYEEEE. V was pared by 4 bases and J by 4 bases, with 8 bases of the junction left unmatched. The CDR3 DNA reads as TGTGCCAGCAGCCTCGGCAGCGGGGGGGGGTACGAGCAGTACTTC. Its translation is CASSLGSGGGYEQYF.

The CDR3 nucleotides are TGCGCCAGCAGCTGGGGGGGCCGCTTAGACGAGCAGTACTTC. Protein: CASSWGGRLDEQYF. The genes are TRBV5-1 and TRBJ2-7, with D maybe TRBD2 (7 bases). V gave up 3 bases and J gave up 5 bases, with 15 bases separating them. The CDR3 has 14 residues. In germline, CDR1 is SGHRS, CDR2 YFSETQ. The entire variable domain, with the rest obtained from reference TRBV5-1 and TRBJ2-7, is as follows: KAGVTQTPRYLIKTRGQQVTLSCSPISGHRSVSWYQQTPGQGLQFLFEYFSETQRNKGNFPGRFSGRQFSNSRSEMNVSTLELGDSALYLCASSWGGRLDEQYFGPGTRLTVT.

V usage is TRBV5-6 and J usage is TRBJ2-1; 10 bases agree with TRBD1. The CDR3 spans 16 residues. Germline V CDR1 and CDR2: SGHDT, YYEEEE. Trimming took 0 bases from V and 2 from J; bases not matched to a gene: 2. CDR3 coding DNA: TGTGCCAGCAGCTTGGGGGGGACAGGGGCCTACAATGAGCAGTTCTTC. This gives the protein CASSLGGTGAYNEQFF.

This CDR3 is CASSPRQGKYQETQYF. Written as DNA, the CDR3 is TGTGCCAGCAGCCCCCGACAGGGCAAGTACCAAGAGACCCAGTACTTC. J is TRBJ2-5 and V is TRBV7-9, with TRBD1 matching over 7 bases. The CDR3 length is 16 residues. V trimming: 5 bases; J trimming: 0 bases; junction bases outside the gene matches: 9. Germline V gene lookup returns CDR1 SEHNR and CDR2 FQNEAQ (reference sequence).

This sequence joins TRBV10-2 and TRBJ2-1; TRBD1 or TRBD2 may be the D gene (5 bases each). Germline lookup yields CDR1 WSHSY and CDR2 SAAADI. The V end lost 9 bases, the J end lost 4 bases, and 10 bases lay between the germline ends. The CDR3 runs 12 residues. CDR3 DNA sequence: TGCGCCAGTGGGACGCCTTACAATGAGCAGTTCTTC. Its protein is CASGTPYNEQFF.

This clone was detected only a few times. This CDR3 reads CASSDGGGADTQYF. The CDR3 DNA reads as TGTGCCAGCAGCGACGGTGGCGGGGCCGATACGCAGTATTTT. The chain employs TRBV6-4 and TRBJ2-3; D is perhaps TRBD2 (6 bases). The CDR3 has 14 amino acids. In germline, CDR1 is MRHNA, CDR2 SNTAGT. V was clipped by 6 bases and J by 6 bases, with 16 bases between them.

The chain couples TRBV29-1 to TRBJ2-2, with D uncertain. Germline CDR1 SQVTM, CDR2 ANQGSEA. V was cut by 0 bases and J by 7 bases, with 9 bases left in between. The CDR3 has 13 amino acids. CDR3 loop: CSVEDFQGGELFF. CDR3 DNA sequence: TGCAGCGTTGAAGATTTTCAAGGCGGGGAGCTGTTTTTT.

The J gene is TRBJ2-1, the V gene TRBV6-6; D may correspond to TRBD1 or TRBD2 (6 bases each). Germline lookup yields CDR1 MNHNY and CDR2 SVGAGI (reference sequence). The CDR3 extends over 15 amino acids. Between the trimmed V and J ends, which lost 6 bases and 4 bases, there was a span of 16 bases. CDR3 nucleotide sequence: TGTGCCAGCAGGACGGGGGCGGAAGTTTACAATGAGCAGTTCTTC. Translated, it gives CASRTGAEVYNEQFF.

This sequence joins TRBV11-2 and TRBJ2-1; 7 nucleotides agree with TRBD1. This CDR3 has 13 residues. Germline lookup yields CDR1 SGHAT and CDR2 FQNNGV. Losses at the gene ends were 3 bases for V and 6 bases for J; bases not matched to a gene: 2. CDR3: CASSFPGGNEQFF. CDR3 coding DNA: TGTGCCAGCAGCTTCCCAGGGGGCAATGAGCAGTTCTTC.

The rearrangement links TRBV9 to TRBJ2-1; D gene unclear. There are 17 residues in the CDR3. Germline values: CDR1 SGDLS, CDR2 YYNGEE. Trimming pared 0 bases from V and 0 bases from J, leaving 13 bases between. CDR3 DNA sequence: TGTGCCAGCAGCGTAGCCCGGACGCGGAGCTCCTACAATGAGCAGTTCTTC. Amino acid sequence: CASSVARTRSSYNEQFF.

The CDR3 reads CASSPGHRSTGELFF. CDR3 DNA sequence: TGTGCCAGTAGTCCCGGACACCGGTCCACCGGGGAGCTGTTTTTT. This sequence joins TRBV19 and TRBJ2-2; the D gene is possibly TRBD1 (5 bases). The CDR3 loop spans 15 amino acids. V shed 5 bases and J shed 4 bases, with 14 bases lying between them. Germline lookup yields CDR1 LNHDA and CDR2 SQIVND (reference sequence).

The chain's CDR3 is CASSKKTGFTEAFF. The CDR3 nucleotides are TGTGCCAGCAGCAAAAAGACAGGATTCACTGAAGCTTTCTTT. The chain couples TRBV7-8 to TRBJ1-1; a possible D gene is TRBD1 (6 bases). Per the germline V gene, CDR1 is SGHVS and CDR2 is FQNEAQ. Trimming cost V 5 bases and J 4 bases, with 14 bases left between them. The CDR3 contains 14 residues.

The CDR3 nucleotides read TGTGCCAGCAGTTCCCGCGGACAAGAGACCCAGTACTTC. Its protein is CASSSRGQETQYF. J is TRBJ2-5 and V is TRBV28; D is ambiguous. This CDR3 spans 13 amino acids. V lost 4 bases and J 2 bases, leaving 8 bases between the germline ends. Germline CDR1 reads MDHEN; CDR2 reads SYDVKM.

The chain combines TRBV6-1 with TRBJ2-1; D possibly matches TRBD1 or TRBD2 (5 bases each). Trimming cost V 6 bases and J 10 bases, with 16 bases left between them. Per germline, CDR1 MNHNS and CDR2 SASEGT. The CDR3 length is 13 residues. The CDR3 reads CASSRVHGDEQFF. CDR3 nucleotides: TGTGCCAGCAGCAGGGTTCATGGGGACGAGCAGTTCTTC.

J is TRBJ2-7 and V is TRBV28, with D perhaps matching TRBD2 (6 bases). This CDR3 has 14 amino acids. Per germline, CDR1 MDHEN and CDR2 SYDVKM. V was pared by 8 bases and J by 3 bases, with 17 bases between. The CDR3 DNA follows: TGTGCCAGCCTCCCCCTAGCGTTGGGCTACGAGCAGTACTTC. Translating gives CASLPLALGYEQYF.

The genes are TRBV7-6 and TRBJ2-2; D call uncertain. The germline CDR1 and CDR2 sequences are SGHVS and FNYEAQ. The V end was cut by 5 bases, the J end by 3 bases, with 4 bases between. The CDR3 extends over 12 amino acids. CDR3 sequence: CASSLDTGELFF. In DNA form, the CDR3 reads TGTGCCAGCAGCCTAGACACCGGGGAGCTGTTTTTT.

With regard to this clone: The junction does not match germline at one end; this may be a read error. This chain joins TRBV2 and TRBJ2-7; TRBD2 aligns across 7 bases. Germline CDR1 SNHLY, CDR2 FYNNEI. The CDR3 totals 16 residues. CDR3 sequence: CASSEGSLASSYEQYF. CDR3 nucleotide sequence: TGTGCCAGCAGCGAAGGGTCACTAGCGAGCTCCTACGAGCAGTACTTC.

The chain employs TRBV28 and TRBJ2-1, with 7 positions matching TRBD2. The CDR3 extends over 16 amino acids. In germline, CDR1 is MDHEN, CDR2 SYDVKM. V lost 6 bases, J lost 3 bases, and 11 bases stayed unmatched. The CDR3 nucleotides read TGTGCCAGCAGGGCGCTAGCGGAGGGTTTCTACAATGAGCAGTTCTTC. This translates into CASRALAEGFYNEQFF.

V is TRBV9 and J is TRBJ1-5, with 7 bases aligning to TRBD1. From germline, CDR1 is SGDLS and CDR2 YYNGEE. Unmatched junction bases numbered 8, after V lost 4 bases and J lost 4 bases. This CDR3 is built from 15 residues. This CDR3 reads CASSPSPGQNQPQHF. CDR3 bases: TGTGCCAGCAGCCCAAGTCCGGGACAGAATCAGCCCCAGCATTTT.